This TCR beta chain derives from a study of early T cells in non-severe SARS-CoV-2 infection. In the study overall: The sequenced material was bulk RNA from unsorted whole blood, and its chains were unpaired.

One entry per CDR3 protein, called by TCRdb with MiXCR from the 5' RACE reads. The profile covers 35,000 to 45,000 distinct CDR3 sequences, with approximately 5.9% appearing a single time and roughly 8.2% taken by the ten largest. This clonotype has at least ten counts. Its antigen is unidentified. Study observations and caveats: Database matching using VDJdb favored anti-spike CD8 responses, with private and CD4 specificities left missing.

The CDR3 loop spans 14 amino acids. Unmatched junction bases numbered 4, after V lost 6 bases and J lost 3 bases. The source material was whole blood, sampled at baseline. The clonotype was recovered from an adult who was a healthcare worker with PCR-confirmed SARS-CoV-2 infection or an uninfected control (not recorded which). The genes are TRBV12-3 or TRBV12-4 and TRBJ1-5; 8 bases line up with TRBD1. The CDR3 DNA reads as TGTGCCAGCAGACCGGACAGGGACAATCAGCCCCAGCATTTT. It encodes CASRPDRDNQPQHF.